This T cell receptor (beta chain) came from a study of T-cell memory formation after mild COVID-19 (dated by TCRdb to the early 2020s). A note on the overall study: TCR sequence clusters from the two donors were found to be largely donor specific. Longitudinal TCRalpha and TCRbeta repertoire sequencing tracked T-cell clones expanding and contracting after mild COVID-19 in two donors. The cohort was made up of two young adult volunteers, one female and one male, who were previously healthy.

What the work shows at the level of the full study, not this receptor alone: From day 15 to 85, contracting clones showed balanced CD4/CD8 phenotypes, whereas a second wave of clones that expanded from day 15 to 37 leaned towards CD4+. The study included only a couple of mild cases, and larger cohorts that include severe cases with pre-infection samples were judged to be necessary. SARS-CoV-2 specificity of the second-wave clones peaking on day 37 was not confirmed. Contracting CD4+ clones were located mainly in the CM and EM memory subsets, whereas CD8+ clones were found to be enriched in EMRA. Some responding clones were detected in pre-infection memory, which suggested that pre-existing cross-reactive memory T cells had joined the SARS-CoV-2 response.

The CDR3 holds 11 amino acids from the cysteine to the phenylalanine. Only CDR3 DNA remains: 33 bases, in frame from the first base. Trimming takes 10 bases from V and 5 bases from J, and the germline ends sit 11 bases apart. CDR1 MNHEY and CDR2 SVGAGI were looked up in the germline V gene. The sequencing machine was an Illumina NovaSeq 6000. TCRalpha and TCRbeta cDNA libraries were built by 5'RACE with constant-segment primers, adding sample barcodes and unique molecular identifiers. Trizol reagent was used to extract RNA from every sample. Libraries were amplified in two PCR steps, with a second sample barcode and Illumina TruSeq adapters added in the second step. The libraries were sequenced on an Illumina NovaSeq using 2 x 150 bp paired-end reads. In the paper's pipeline: With migec v1.2.7, reads were demultiplexed and then collapsed into UMI-guided consensus sequences. Using mixcr v2.1.11, the UMI consensuses were aligned to TRA and TRB V and J templates and assembled into clonotypes. Expanded or contracted clonotypes were those called significant by both edgeR and NoisET, with noise models trained on biological replicates. edgeR calls used a false discovery rate-adjusted p below 0.01 and a log2 fold-change threshold of 1. As an exploratory analysis of dynamics, PCA with hierarchical clustering was applied to max-normalized trajectories of the 1000 most abundant clonotypes. Each responding clone was given a CD4 or CD8 phenotype based on the CD4+ and CD8+ repertoires, which had been sequenced separately. Clones were called with MiXCR by TCRdb after fastp trimmed the public reads at Q25, and only in-frame beta chains were retained. Each record represents a unique CDR3 protein, reported with the most common genes and DNA among its rows. TCRdb, not the original authors, processed these V and J calls. The sample contains about 430,000 distinct CDR3 sequences, 20% to 30% of them found a single time. The top ten constitute 8.8% of the sample.

PBMCs were isolated by Ficoll-Paque density gradient centrifugation. This clonotype is a singleton in its sample. Its antigen remains undetermined. Qualities for individual bases were not recorded, and no much larger clone is one base off. The clonotype was recovered from an adult woman who had mild COVID-19 (a few samples of this study predate the infection). The sample titles of this study are shuffled in the database, so cell type and time point are left out; the donor was told from shared clones. Specimen: PBMCs or a T cell subset sorted from them (not recorded which). Recombination linked TRBV6-5 to TRBJ1-1, with no reliable assignment of the D segment. The sequence in DNA is TGTGCCACCGGGTCGGGGACTGAAGCTTTCTTT. Its product reads: CATGSGTEAFF.